This TCR beta chain was captured by sequencing in a study of regulatory T cells in long-lasting Graves disease. Study-level points and caveats: With a small sample size, accuracy may have been reduced. Under persistent disease, TRBV28, TRBJ1-2 and TRBJ2-5 were used preferentially.

Ten or more counts support this clonotype. Its specificity is not known. This CDR3 spans 14 amino acids. Germline V gene lookup returns CDR1 MNHEY and CDR2 SVGEGT. Trimming left V 5 bases short and J 4 bases short, with 11 bases between. Building of the TCR beta libraries involved iRepertoire HTBI primers and Arm-PCR of CDR3 regions. TCRdb called the multiplex PCR reads again in MiXCR, with one record for every CDR3 protein. The sample contains about 530,000 distinct CDR3 sequences, about 16% of which appear only once. Specified time point: newly diagnosed GD, antithyroid drugs for less than 3 months. The TCR library was made from RNA that had been extracted from PBMCs in TRIzol. Separately, the same data were catalogued under a study of T cells in Graves' hyperthyroidism and ophthalmopathy. That investigation notes: In making diagnoses, clinical symptoms, serum thyroxine and TRAb, thyroid ultrasound and orbital computed tomography were all used.

This receptor was taken from a woman aged 35-65 years with Graves disease. Specimen: peripheral blood mononuclear cells (PBMCs), collected at new diagnosis, from a patient treated with antithyroid drugs. The chain recombines TRBV6-2 or TRBV6-3 with TRBJ1-4; possible D gene TRBD1, 5 bases. As DNA, the CDR3 is TGTGCCAGCAGTGGGGACGGTGATAATGAAAAACTGTTTTTT. Its protein is CASSGDGDNEKLFF.